The following is a TCR beta chain sequence with its context. The data were obtained in a study of blood T cell repertoires in COVID-19. Across the study: Acute-phase and convalescent COVID-19 samples originated in the United States, Italy and Spain. Sample material is recorded as cDNA or gDNA derived from T cells, B-cell-depleted T cells, or PBMCs.

In the study's own analysis: Amplification from reference gene primers served as the basis for estimated nucleated cell counts. Some clones are missing from TCRdb's copy, which holds only in-frame ones; the method was immunoSEQ multiplex PCR. From that table come the V and J calls and clone size; the DNA was used to work out D and trimming. The table has 90,000 to 140,000 clones, 80% to 90% seen once; the top ten hold over 9%. After removal of 7 bases from V and 2 bases from J, the junction contained 10 bases not matched to a gene. The CDR3 loop spans 16 amino acids. Germline lookup yields CDR1 SNHLY and CDR2 FYNNEI.

The specimen was peripheral blood. The V and J genes are TRBV2 and TRBJ1-5; TRBD1 matches at 8 bases. This TCR was recovered from an older woman with acute or convalescent COVID-19. The DNA for the CDR3 is TGTGCCAGCATAAGAGACAGGGGAATTGGCAATCAGCCCCAGCATTTT. Translation gives CASIRDRGIGNQPQHF.